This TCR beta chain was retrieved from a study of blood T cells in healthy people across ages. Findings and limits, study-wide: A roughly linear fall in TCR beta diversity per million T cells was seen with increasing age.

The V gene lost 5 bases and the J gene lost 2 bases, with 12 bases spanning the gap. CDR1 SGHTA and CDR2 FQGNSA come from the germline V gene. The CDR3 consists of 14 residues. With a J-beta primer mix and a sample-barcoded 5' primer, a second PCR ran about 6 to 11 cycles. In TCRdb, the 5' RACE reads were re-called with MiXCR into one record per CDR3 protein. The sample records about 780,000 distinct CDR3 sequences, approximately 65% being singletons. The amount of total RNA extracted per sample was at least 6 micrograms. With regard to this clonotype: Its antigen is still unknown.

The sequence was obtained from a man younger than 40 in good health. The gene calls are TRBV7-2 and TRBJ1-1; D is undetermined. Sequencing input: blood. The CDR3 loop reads CASSVTGINTEAFF. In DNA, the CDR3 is TGTGCCAGCAGCGTTACGGGCATTAACACTGAAGCTTTCTTT.